This TCR beta chain is from a study of blood T cell repertoires in COVID-19. For the study at large: Sources were T cells, B-cell-depleted T cells, or PBMCs; the material itself was cDNA or gDNA.

Seattle's enrolled individuals joined amid active infection and were then monitored longitudinally. Methods used by the authors: Amplification with reference gene primers provided the estimates of nucleated cell counts. TCRdb's table, derived via immunoSEQ multiplex PCR, lists solely in-frame clones and lacks some. The V and J calls and clone size come from that table; D and trimming were worked out from the DNA. The data contain hundreds of thousands of clones, more than 70% of them singletons. Germline V gene lookup returns CDR1 SEHNR and CDR2 FQNEAQ (reference sequence). J gave up 3 bases and V 10 bases, and 7 bases lay outside the gene matches. The CDR3 runs to 15 residues.

The sequencing sample was made of peripheral blood. The TCR sequence derives from a woman aged 25 to 45 with COVID-19, enrolled during active disease. The V gene is TRBV7-9, the J gene TRBJ2-3, with 13 bases lining up with TRBD2. DNA for the CDR3: TGTGCCAACAACCCGGGACTAGCGGGGACAGATACGCAGTATTTT. Translating gives CANNPGLAGTDTQYF.